These T cell receptor beta chains were read from a single sample in a study of human T cells and chemical hapten exposure. TCRdb reprocessed the RACE reads via MiXCR and lists one record per CDR3 protein. The sample yields roughly 380,000 distinct CDR3 sequences, approximately 5.1% seen once. The starting material was whole blood, obtained in connection with sensitization to the hapten diphenylcyclopropenone (DPC). Source of these receptors: a woman between 50 and 59 years old with alopecia areata. Some clones in this sample may be carry-over from other donors' samples. Both conserved end residues are part of each CDR3. D genes are given only for firm matches. Clone sizes are given selectively: once, few, many, or a class where the clone is expanded.

d_call	v_call	j_call	clone_size	cdr3_nt	cdr3_aa
NA	TRBV20-1	TRBJ1-2	NA	TGCAGTGCTAGGATTAACTATGGCTACACCTTC	CSARINYGYTF
NA	TRBV29-1	TRBJ2-4	many	TGCAGCGTTGAAAGGGACACTAAAAACATTCAGTACTTC	CSVERDTKNIQYF
NA	TRBV6-1	TRBJ1-6	few	TGTGCCAGCAGTGAAGAGGGTGGGTTTTCACCCCTCCACTTT	CASSEEGGFSPLHF
TRBD2	TRBV3-1	TRBJ2-3	NA	TGTGCCAGCAGCCAAGAACCTAGCGGAACAGATACGCAGTATTTT	CASSQEPSGTDTQYF
NA	TRBV3-1	TRBJ2-3	few	TGTGCCAGCAGCCAAGTAGGGTTCGGAGATACGCAGTATTTT	CASSQVGFGDTQYF
NA	TRBV12-3/TRBV12-4	TRBJ1-4	NA	TGTGCCAGCAGTTTCGTAGCGGGACGTAATGAAAAACTGTTTTTT	CASSFVAGRNEKLFF
NA	TRBV12-3/TRBV12-4	TRBJ1-1	many	TGTGCCAGCAGCCATGGGACGAACACTGAAGCTTTCTTT	CASSHGTNTEAFF
TRBD1	TRBV6-2/TRBV6-3	TRBJ1-1	NA	TGTGCCAGCAGTTACACGACAGGGATGATGAACACTGAAGCTTTCTTT	CASSYTTGMMNTEAFF
NA	TRBV12-3/TRBV12-4	TRBJ2-1	many	TGTGCCAGCAGTCCCATAGCGAACAATGAGCAGTTCTTC	CASSPIANNEQFF
TRBD1	TRBV27	TRBJ2-3	few	TGTGCCAGCAGGATACAGGGGGCCCCCCCAGATACGCAGTATTTT	CASRIQGAPPDTQYF
NA	TRBV2	TRBJ1-5	few	TGTGCCAGCAGTGATTCGGCAGGGGAGCAGCCCCAGCATTTT	CASSDSAGEQPQHF
TRBD1	TRBV6-1	TRBJ1-6	NA	TGTGCCAGCAGTGAACTATTACCGGGACAGGGTGCCTCACTCCACTTT	CASSELLPGQGASLHF